The 28 T cell receptor beta chains presented below share a single source sample, sequenced in a study of CXCR3-negative and CXCR3-positive naive CD8 T cells. Each TRB cDNA library was prepared by 5' RACE (with UMI labels). TCRdb re-called the 5' RACE reads and catalogs CDR3 proteins one per entry, DNA excluded. Here the sample table reports some 130,000 distinct CDR3 sequences. The sequenced sample was naive CXCR3- CD8+ T cells from blood. Subset of the sample: CD45RO-CCR7+CD27+CD95- naive CD8+ T cells lacking CXCR3 (TNR3-). Every receptor here comes from a human donor in good health. Some clones in this sample may be carry-over from other donors' samples.

The chain recombines TRBV7-9 with TRBJ2-5; TCRdb designates TRBD2, a call that cannot be tested without DNA. The germline V gene has CDR1 SEHNR and CDR2 FQNEAQ (reference sequence). This CDR3 comprises 15 residues. CDR3 in amino acids: CASSLIREGRETQYF.

The chain employs TRBV6-5 and TRBJ2-1; TCRdb picks TRBD2, but there is no DNA to check that call. The V gene's germline CDR1 is MNHEY and CDR2 SVGAGI. The CDR3 is 16 amino acids. CDR3: CASSYFPALTYNEQFF.

The genes are TRBV12-3 or TRBV12-4 and TRBJ2-2. The CDR3 sequence is 16 residues long. The CDR3: CASRTPENANTGELFF.

This chain connects TRBV12-3 or TRBV12-4 to TRBJ1-5; TCRdb's D gene call, TRBD1, goes unchecked for lack of DNA. CDR3 length equals 17 residues. This CDR3 is CASSAGDSNYSNQPQHF.

This chain uses TRBV3-1 with TRBJ2-7; TCRdb's D call, TRBD1, is unchecked because there is no DNA. This CDR3 comprises 15 residues. Per the germline V gene, CDR1 is LGHDT and CDR2 is YNNKEL (reference sequence). The CDR3 region is CASSQVPGGPYEQYF.

V is TRBV29-1 and J is TRBJ2-1; TCRdb returns TRBD1, unconfirmable since there is no DNA. The CDR3 runs 13 residues. Germline CDR1 reads SQVTM; CDR2 reads ANQGSEA. The CDR3 loop is CSGGPASYNEQFF.

The V gene is TRBV6-5, the J gene TRBJ2-5; checking the TCRdb D call of TRBD2 is not possible without DNA. Germline V lookup: CDR1 MNHEY, CDR2 SVGAGI. The CDR3 consists of 16 residues. The CDR3 is CASSQTSGGYLETQYF.

The genes are TRBV7-9 and TRBJ1-5; TCRdb's assignment of TRBD1 cannot be checked, as there is no DNA. The germline gives CDR1 SEHNR, CDR2 FQNEAQ (reference sequence). The CDR3 runs to 14 residues. The CDR3: CASSAGGGVQPQHF. The complete variable domain, with remaining parts taken from reference TRBV7-9 and TRBJ1-5, reads DTGVSQNPRHKITKRGQNVTFRCDPISEHNRLYWYRQTLGQGPEFLTYFQNEAQLEKSRLLSDRFSAERPKGSFSTLEIQRTEQGDSAMYLCASSAGGGVQPQHFGDGTRLSIL.

The V and J genes are TRBV20-1 and TRBJ2-3; TCRdb outputs TRBD1, but without DNA this stays unchecked. The germline CDR1 and CDR2 sequences are DFQATT and SNEGSKA (reference sequence). CDR3 length equals 15 residues. CDR3: CSARDPGLATDTQYF.

V and J are TRBV7-9 and TRBJ2-6. Germline lookup yields CDR1 SEHNR and CDR2 FQNEAQ (reference sequence). This CDR3 contains 13 residues. The CDR3 loop is CASSVVEANVLTF.

The genes are TRBV6-6 and TRBJ1-2; TCRdb designates TRBD1, a call that cannot be tested without DNA. The CDR3 totals 16 residues. CDR1 and CDR2 from the germline V gene are MNHNY and SVGAGI (reference sequence). The CDR3 sequence is CASSYSPDRGDYGYTF.

The chain joins TRBV7-9 to TRBJ2-5. The CDR3 spans 11 residues. Germline values: CDR1 SEHNR, CDR2 FQNEAQ (reference sequence). The CDR3: CASSFLETQYF.

The rearrangement uses TRBV12-5 and TRBJ2-2; there is no DNA to check the TCRdb D call of TRBD1. From germline, CDR1 is LGHNT and CDR2 FRNRAP. The CDR3 loop spans 17 amino acids. The CDR3: CASGLAVGALDTGELFF.

V is TRBV27 and J is TRBJ2-7; no DNA is available, so the TRBD1 call from TCRdb remains unchecked. The length of the CDR3 is 17 residues. The germline gives CDR1 MNHEY, CDR2 SMNVEV (reference sequence). The CDR3: CASSFLTPAGTANEQYF.

The rearrangement uses TRBV5-1 and TRBJ2-7. The CDR3 sequence is 14 residues long. Germline V CDR1 and CDR2: SGHRS, YFSETQ. The CDR3 sequence: CASSFEGGSYEQYF. Combining the CDR3 with reference TRBV5-1 and TRBJ2-7 gives the whole variable domain KAGVTQTPRYLIKTRGQQVTLSCSPISGHRSVSWYQQTPGQGLQFLFEYFSETQRNKGNFPGRFSGRQFSNSRSEMNVSTLELGDSALYLCASSFEGGSYEQYFGPGTRLTVT.

The chain employs TRBV28 and TRBJ2-1; no DNA is available, so the TRBD1 call from TCRdb remains unchecked. The CDR3 totals 12 residues. The germline gives CDR1 MDHEN, CDR2 SYDVKM. This CDR3 is CTSSARGFEQFF.

The genes are TRBV6-5 and TRBJ2-1. The CDR3 consists of 13 residues. Germline values: CDR1 MNHEY, CDR2 SVGAGI. CDR3 sequence reads: CASSGSEYNEQFF.

V gene TRBV12-3 or TRBV12-4 combines with J gene TRBJ2-1; checking the TCRdb D call of TRBD2 is not possible without DNA. The CDR3 has 16 amino acids. CDR3 loop: CASSPVAGALDGEQFF.

The chain is built from TRBV29-1 and TRBJ2-1; TCRdb reports TRBD1, a call that lacks DNA to check it against. CDR1 is SQVTM and CDR2 is ANQGSEA in the germline V gene. This CDR3 contains 12 residues. CDR3: CSVRTGYNEQFF.

The chain recombines TRBV9 with TRBJ2-5; the D call from TCRdb, TRBD2, cannot be confirmed without DNA. In germline, CDR1 is SGDLS, CDR2 YYNGEE. CDR3 length equals 14 residues. The CDR3 loop reads CASSPWDSGETQYF.

The chain joins TRBV4-2 to TRBJ1-6; the D call of TRBD1 rests on TCRdb alone, since no DNA is present to check it. Germline V gene data show CDR1 as LGHNA and CDR2 as YNFKEQ. The CDR3 totals 15 residues. The CDR3: CASSPPGTHNSPLHF.

The J gene is TRBJ1-2, the V gene TRBV29-1; TCRdb designates TRBD1, a call that cannot be tested without DNA. The CDR3 is 13 amino acids. The germline V gene has CDR1 SQVTM and CDR2 ANQGSEA. CDR3 sequence reads: CSARQGSNYGYTF.

The chain has TRBV5-1 and TRBJ2-3. The germline CDR1 and CDR2 sequences are SGHRS and YFSETQ. This CDR3 has 14 amino acids. The CDR3: CASSWRLASDTQYF.

The rearrangement uses TRBV29-1 and TRBJ2-7; the D call from TCRdb, TRBD2, cannot be confirmed without DNA. Per the germline V gene, CDR1 is SQVTM and CDR2 is ANQGSEA. The CDR3 totals 12 residues. CDR3 protein: CSAWEGAYEQYF.

CDR3 in amino acids: CASSSLAGGSSYEQYF. The rearrangement joins TRBV10-1 to TRBJ2-7; the D call from TCRdb, TRBD2, cannot be confirmed without DNA. The germline V gene has CDR1 WNHNN and CDR2 SYGVQD (reference sequence). This CDR3 comprises 16 residues.

The J gene is TRBJ2-7, the V gene TRBV28; the D call of TRBD1 rests on TCRdb alone, since no DNA is present to check it. The CDR3 totals 17 residues. CDR1 and CDR2 from the germline V gene are MDHEN and SYDVKM. The CDR3 region is CASSYKQGGGLSYEQYF.

The V and J genes are TRBV7-2 and TRBJ2-3; TCRdb picks TRBD1, but there is no DNA to check that call. Germline V lookup: CDR1 SGHTA, CDR2 FQGNSA. The CDR3 totals 13 residues. The CDR3 protein is CASNGGGTDTQYF. Together with reference TRBV7-2 and TRBJ2-3, the CDR3 gives the full variable domain: GAGVSQSPSNKVTEKGKDVELRCDPISGHTALYWYRQSLGQGLEFLIYFQGNSAPDKSGLPSDRFSAERTGGSVSTLTIQRTQQEDSAVYLCASNGGGTDTQYFGPGTRLTVL.

The chain uses TRBV7-2 and TRBJ2-2; the D call from TCRdb, TRBD2, cannot be confirmed without DNA. The germline V gene encodes CDR1 SGHTA and CDR2 FQGNSA. The CDR3 runs 17 residues. CDR3 sequence reads: CASSFAVEVSNTGELFF.